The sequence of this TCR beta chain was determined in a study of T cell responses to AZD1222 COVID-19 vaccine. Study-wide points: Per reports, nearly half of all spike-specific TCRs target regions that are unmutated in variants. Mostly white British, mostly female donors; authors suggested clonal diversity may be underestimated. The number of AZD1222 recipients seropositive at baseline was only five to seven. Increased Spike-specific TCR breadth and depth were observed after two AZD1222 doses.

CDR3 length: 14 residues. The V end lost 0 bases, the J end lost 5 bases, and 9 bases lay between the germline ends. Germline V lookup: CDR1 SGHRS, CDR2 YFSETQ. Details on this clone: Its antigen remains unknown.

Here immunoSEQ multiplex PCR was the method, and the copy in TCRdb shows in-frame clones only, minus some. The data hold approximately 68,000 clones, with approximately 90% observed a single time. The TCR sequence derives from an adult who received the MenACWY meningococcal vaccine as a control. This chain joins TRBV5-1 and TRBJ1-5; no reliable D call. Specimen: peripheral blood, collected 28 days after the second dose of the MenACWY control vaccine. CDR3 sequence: CASSLEGSYQPQHF. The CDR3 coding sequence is TGCGCCAGCAGCTTGGAGGGCAGCTATCAGCCCCAGCATTTT.